These 22 T cell receptor beta chains came from one sample sequenced in a study of low-dose radiotherapy and immunotherapy resistance in tumors. First-strand cDNA relied on TRAV- and TRBV-specific primers spanning alpha and beta chains. Amplification of TCRs used a constant-region primer and V-primer adapter for roughly 20 PCR cycles. TCRdb redid the calling of the reads with MiXCR, one entry per CDR3 protein. The table includes over 7,000 distinct CDR3 sequences, over 60% detected once. Source of these receptors: a human donor with advanced metastatic prostate, ovarian, gallbladder or colorectal cancer (not recorded which). This table probably holds off-target reads from a library built for another chain.

This clonotype occurred a few times. The chain carries TRBV4-3 and TRBJ2-7; TRBD2 matches at 7 bases. The CDR3 spans 16 residues. V was pared by 2 bases and J by 3 bases, with 10 bases of the junction left unmatched. Germline CDR1 reads LGHNA; CDR2 reads YSLEER. CDR3 region: CASSQPRGEENYEQYF. The CDR3 DNA reads as TGCGCCAGCAGCCAACCCCGGGGGGAGGAGAACTACGAGCAGTACTTC.

The chain couples TRBV19 to TRBJ2-1; D is perhaps TRBD2 (5 bases). Germline CDR1 and CDR2: LNHDA and SQIVND (reference sequence). V shed 7 bases and J shed 7 bases, with 8 bases lying between them. The CDR3 loop spans 11 amino acids. The CDR3 sequence is CASTTGNEQFF. For the CDR3, the DNA is TGTGCCAGTACTACGGGGAATGAGCAGTTCTTC.

DNA of the CDR3: TGTGCCAGCAGTGAATTCGGACAGGCTTACAATGAGCAGTTCTTC. This encodes CASSEFGQAYNEQFF. The V call is TRBV2, the J call TRBJ2-1; 7 bases align to TRBD1. CDR1 and CDR2 from the germline V gene are SNHLY and FYNNEI. The CDR3 has 15 amino acids. Trimming took 2 bases from V and 4 from J; bases not matched to a gene: 5.

The V and J genes are TRBV5-1 and TRBJ1-1, with D perhaps TRBD1 (5 bases). Germline loops: CDR1 SGHRS, CDR2 YFSETQ. This CDR3 has 14 amino acids. Trimming removed 5 bases from V and 1 base from J, with 12 bases in between. CDR3 in DNA: TGCGCCAGCAGTGCGTGGGGGGAGAACACTGAAGCTTTCTTT. Its translation is CASSAWGENTEAFF.

The chain couples TRBV11-3 to TRBJ2-2; D is perhaps TRBD1 (6 bases). Trimming removed 5 bases from V and 6 bases from J, with 25 bases in between. The CDR3 runs to 18 residues. Per the germline V gene, CDR1 is SGHNT and CDR2 is YENEEA. CDR3 loop: CASSVSGLGQSSAGELFF. CDR3 in DNA: TGTGCCAGCAGCGTTTCGGGCCTTGGACAGTCCTCCGCCGGGGAGCTGTTTTTT.

This clonotype was seen a handful of times. The rearrangement links TRBV19 to TRBJ2-5; D not certain. The ends were cut back, 3 bases at V and 1 base at J, with 6 bases in the middle. CDR3 length: 13 residues. CDR1 is LNHDA and CDR2 is SQIVND in the germline V gene (reference sequence). The CDR3: CASSMSSQETQYF. The DNA for the CDR3 is TGTGCCAGTAGTATGAGTAGCCAAGAGACCCAGTACTTC. The complete variable domain, with remaining parts taken from reference TRBV19 and TRBJ2-5, reads DGGITQSPKYLFRKEGQNVTLSCEQNLNHDAMYWYRQDPGQGLRLIYYSQIVNDFQKGDIAEGYSVSREKKESFPLTVTSAQKNPTAFYLCASSMSSQETQYFGPGTRLLVL.

This clonotype was observed a handful of times. The gene calls are TRBV9 and TRBJ1-1; TRBD1 matches at 7 bases. The CDR3 covers 13 residues. J gave up 1 base and V 4 bases, and 1 base lay outside the gene matches. The germline V gene has CDR1 SGDLS and CDR2 YYNGEE. The CDR3 nucleotides are TGTGCCAGCAGCTGGACAGGGAACACTGAAGCTTTCTTT. Translating it yields CASSWTGNTEAFF.

V usage is TRBV12-3 or TRBV12-4 and J usage is TRBJ1-2; TRBD1 aligns across 7 bases. This CDR3 spans 15 amino acids. Trimming took 5 bases from V and 3 from J; bases not matched to a gene: 9. CDR3 region: CASSLTGKSDYGYTF. In DNA, the CDR3 is TGTGCCAGCAGTCTGACAGGGAAATCGGACTATGGCTACACCTTC.

This clonotype was found once. The rearrangement uses TRBV12-3 or TRBV12-4 and TRBJ2-1; 10 bases align to TRBD2. The CDR3 contains 16 residues. The V gene end was trimmed by 4 bases and the J gene end by 0 bases; junction bases not matched to a gene: 3. The chain's CDR3 is CASSSQRGGSYNEQFF. CDR3 sequence (DNA): TGTGCCAGCAGTTCTCAGCGGGGGGGCTCCTACAATGAGCAGTTCTTC.

V and J are TRBV6-6 and TRBJ1-5; the D is unclear. The ends were cut back, 4 bases at V and 3 bases at J, with 10 bases in the middle. CDR3 length: 14 amino acids. Germline values: CDR1 MNHNY, CDR2 SVGAGI (reference sequence). This CDR3 is CASSFMGTNQPQHF. The CDR3 nucleotides read TGTGCCAGCAGTTTTATGGGCACCAATCAGCCCCAGCATTTT.

The gene calls are TRBV9 and TRBJ2-1; 7 bases align to TRBD1. Unmatched junction bases numbered 6, after V lost 5 bases and J lost 4 bases. The CDR3 has 14 amino acids. CDR1 and CDR2 (germline): SGDLS, YYNGEE. The CDR3 loop reads CASSVGQIYNEQFF. CDR3 sequence (DNA): TGTGCCAGCAGTGTGGGACAGATTTACAATGAGCAGTTCTTC.

The chain joins TRBV12-3 or TRBV12-4 to TRBJ2-2; D uncertain. The CDR3 totals 14 residues. V lost 3 bases and J 3 bases, leaving 8 bases between the germline ends. The CDR3 nucleotides read TGTGCCAGCAGTTTCGGGTGGGACACCGGGGAGCTGTTTTTT. The encoded protein is CASSFGWDTGELFF.

V is TRBV6-6 and J is TRBJ1-2; weak D call: TRBD1 (5 bases). The CDR3 loop spans 13 amino acids. The V end lost 5 bases, the J end lost 5 bases, and 12 bases lay between the germline ends. The germline V gene has CDR1 MNHNY and CDR2 SVGAGI (reference sequence). In DNA form, the CDR3 reads TGTGCCAGCAGTCCGGACGGACAATATGGCTACACCTTC. Its translation is CASSPDGQYGYTF.

The chain recombines TRBV11-3 with TRBJ2-3; D might be TRBD2 (6 bases). Germline CDR1 reads SGHNT; CDR2 reads YENEEA. This CDR3 is 18 amino acids long. V lost 2 bases to trimming and J lost 5 bases, with 23 bases between them. Here the CDR3 DNA reads TGTGCCAGCAGCTTATCCCAAGGCGGGACCTCCCGGGGAGATACGCAGTATTTT. Protein product: CASSLSQGGTSRGDTQYF.

The chain has TRBV28 and TRBJ2-5; 12 bases fit TRBD2. The CDR3 has 19 amino acids. Per the germline V gene, CDR1 is MDHEN and CDR2 is SYDVKM. J gave up 5 bases and V 2 bases, and 15 bases lay outside the gene matches. CDR3 residues: CASSLGYQRASGRGETQYF. The CDR3 DNA is TGTGCCAGCAGTTTAGGGTACCAGAGGGCTAGCGGGAGGGGCGAGACCCAGTACTTC.

The V and J genes are TRBV5-6 and TRBJ2-5; D uncertain. The germline CDR1 and CDR2 sequences are SGHDT and YYEEEE. Trimming shortened V by 0 bases and J by 4 bases, and 7 bases separated the two germline ends. This CDR3 is 13 amino acids long. The CDR3 protein is CASSLDLGETQYF. The CDR3 DNA reads as TGTGCCAGCAGCTTGGACCTTGGAGAGACCCAGTACTTC.

This sequence joins TRBV4-1 and TRBJ2-1, with a possible D match to TRBD1 (6 bases). CDR3 length: 14 amino acids. The germline V gene has CDR1 MGHRA and CDR2 YSYEKL. V lost 1 base and J lost 7, with 11 bases in between. In DNA form, the CDR3 reads TGCGCCAGCAGCCAAGTTAACAGGGAAAATGAGCAGTTCTTC. The encoded protein is CASSQVNRENEQFF.

The genes are TRBV7-2 and TRBJ1-1; D possibly corresponds to TRBD1 (5 bases). The germline gives CDR1 SGHTA, CDR2 FQGNSA. The CDR3 is 13 residues long. V gave up 6 bases and J gave up 8 bases, with 16 bases separating them. CDR3 DNA sequence: TGTGCCAGCAGTTTTACGACGGGGGGGGAAGCTTTCTTT. Protein sequence: CASSFTTGGEAFF.

This chain joins TRBV6-2 or TRBV6-3 and TRBJ1-5; TRBD1 matches 7 bases. V trimming: 5 bases; J trimming: 2 bases; junction bases outside the gene matches: 6. The germline V gene encodes CDR1 MNHEY and CDR2 SVGEGT. This CDR3 is 15 amino acids long. CDR3 nucleotide sequence: TGTGCCAGCAGTCCCACAGGGGTGGGCAATCAGCCCCAGCATTTT. Amino acids: CASSPTGVGNQPQHF.

The gene calls are TRBV12-3 or TRBV12-4 and TRBJ1-1; D gene uncertain. The CDR3 is 15 amino acids. Trimming removed 3 bases from V and 6 bases from J, with 17 bases in between. CDR3 region: CASSLLGRRVSEAFF. CDR3 bases: TGTGCCAGCAGTTTGCTAGGCAGGAGAGTTTCTGAAGCTTTCTTT.

Remarks on this clonotype: The DNA is left out, because the CDR3 cannot be placed on it with certainty; the CDR3 is given as TCRdb lists it. The V call is TRBV5-1, the J call TRBJ1-6; TRBD1 reflects the table's D call only, with no check against the DNA. The germline gives CDR1 SGHRS, CDR2 YFSETQ. Termini included, the CDR3 measures 15 amino acids. The CDR3 region is CASSFGSGGYSPLHF.

The chain is built from TRBV5-1 and TRBJ2-2, with D maybe TRBD2 (6 bases). V was cut by 5 bases and J by 1 base, with 12 bases left in between. The CDR3 length is 15 residues. Germline V gene sequence: CDR1 SGHRS, CDR2 YFSETQ. CDR3 bases: TGCGCCAGCAGTTATCCGGGACTGAACACCGGGGAGCTGTTTTTT. This codes for CASSYPGLNTGELFF.